A selection of T cell receptor beta chains follows, all from one sample in a study of T cells in Graves' hyperthyroidism and ophthalmopathy. MiXCR was run by TCRdb on the multiplex PCR reads, yielding one entry per CDR3 protein. The sample lists about 330,000 distinct CDR3 sequences, approximately 13% occurring once. Sequenced sample: blood. The receptors shown here come from a woman aged 35 to 49 with Graves' ophthalmopathy. CDR3s include the opening cysteine and the closing phenylalanine or tryptophan. D genes are given only for firm matches. Clone size is stated in some rows and not others, as once, few, many or a class when expanded.

j_gene | abundance | v_gene | d_gene | len | CDR3aa | CDR3nt
TRBJ1-3 | few | TRBV3-1 | NA | 16 | CASTFGRALSGNTIYF | TGTGCCAGCACCTTTGGGAGGGCACTCTCTGGAAACACCATATATTTT
TRBJ2-1 | many | TRBV28 | NA | 15 | CASSSRGDSYNEQFF | TGTGCCAGCAGTTCCAGGGGGGACTCCTACAATGAGCAGTTCTTC
TRBJ1-4 | few | TRBV7-8 | TRBD1 | 18 | CASSSRQGQFATNEKLFF | TGTGCCAGCAGCTCCCGACAGGGCCAATTTGCAACTAATGAAAAACTGTTTTTT
TRBJ2-3 | many | TRBV19 | NA | 13 | CASSSGSTDTQYF | TGTGCCAGCAGCTCGGGGAGCACAGATACGCAGTATTTT
TRBJ2-1 | many | TRBV6-1 | NA | 14 | CASSDPFSYNEQFF | TGTGCCAGCAGTGACCCCTTCTCCTACAATGAGCAGTTCTTC
TRBJ2-7 | NA | TRBV16 | NA | 12 | CASSQGSYAQYF | TGTGCCAGCAGCCAGGGTTCCTACGCGCAGTACTTC
TRBJ2-7 | many | TRBV2 | TRBD1 | 14 | CASRGDRSSLEQYF | TGTGCCAGCAGGGGGGACAGATCGTCCCTCGAGCAGTACTTC
TRBJ1-2 | NA | TRBV6-1 | NA | 14 | CASLLEGSDYGYTF | TGTGCCAGCCTCCTGGAGGGCAGTGACTATGGCTACACCTTC
TRBJ1-6 | many | TRBV11-2 | NA | 13 | CASSFVRRSPLHF | TGTGCCAGCAGCTTTGTCAGGCGTTCACCCCTCCACTTT
TRBJ2-5 | many | TRBV2 | NA | 12 | CASSAVRETQYF | TGTGCCAGCAGTGCAGTCAGGGAGACCCAGTACTTC
TRBJ2-1 | NA | TRBV11-2 | NA | 14 | CASRQGGHYNEQFF | TGTGCCAGCAGGCAGGGGGGGCATTACAATGAGCAGTTCTTC
TRBJ2-1 | NA | TRBV10-2 | TRBD2 | 13 | CASTGGGDNEQFF | TGCGCCAGCACGGGGGGGGGGGACAATGAGCAGTTCTTC
TRBJ1-5 | NA | TRBV15 | NA | 14 | CATSRPGLSQPQHF | TGTGCCACCAGCAGGCCCGGGCTAAGCCAGCCCCAGCATTTT
TRBJ2-1 | NA | TRBV29-1 | TRBD2 | 13 | CSVRGGSYNEQFF | TGCAGCGTTCGGGGGGGCTCCTACAATGAGCAGTTCTTC
TRBJ1-2 | NA | TRBV29-1 | NA | 13 | CSVSTGTNYGYTF | TGCAGCGTTTCGACAGGTACTAACTATGGCTACACCTTC
TRBJ2-3 | many | TRBV6-1 | NA | 13 | CATARGITDTQYF | TGTGCCACCGCCAGGGGAATCACAGATACGCAGTATTTT
TRBJ2-2 | many | TRBV6-6 | NA | 17 | CASSYSMAAIISGELFF | TGTGCCAGCAGTTACTCGATGGCAGCAATCATCTCCGGGGAGCTGTTTTTT
TRBJ2-5 | many | TRBV7-2 | TRBD1 | 16 | CASSARQGAGGETQYF | TGTGCCAGCAGCGCCAGACAGGGGGCAGGGGGAGAGACCCAGTACTTC
TRBJ2-7 | many | TRBV28 | NA | 13 | CASLFQGSYEQYF | TGTGCCAGCCTCTTTCAGGGATCCTACGAGCAGTACTTC
TRBJ2-2 | many | TRBV28 | TRBD1 | 14 | CASTGQGRTGELFF | TGTGCCAGCACCGGACAGGGTCGGACCGGGGAGCTGTTTTTT
TRBJ2-7 | many | TRBV11-2 | TRBD1 | 14 | CASSPTGQDYEQYF | TGTGCCAGCAGCCCCACGGGACAGGACTACGAGCAGTACTTC
TRBJ2-5 | many | TRBV7-8 | TRBD2 | 16 | CASSPLWGGSQETQYF | TGTGCCAGCAGCCCTTTGTGGGGGGGTAGCCAAGAGACCCAGTACTTC
TRBJ1-4 | many | TRBV28 | NA | 15 | CASSSIQGGIEKLFF | TGTGCCAGCAGTTCCATACAAGGTGGGATTGAAAAACTGTTTTTT
TRBJ1-2 | few | TRBV6-1 | NA | 12 | CASWDPGSGYTF | TGTGCCAGCTGGGACCCCGGGAGCGGCTACACCTTC
TRBJ1-1 | many | TRBV15 | TRBD1 | 15 | CATSRQGARRTEAFF | TGTGCCACCAGCAGACAGGGGGCGCGAAGGACTGAAGCTTTCTTT
TRBJ2-2 | many | TRBV12-3/TRBV12-4 | NA | 15 | CASSFWPSNTGELFF | TGTGCCAGCAGTTTCTGGCCCTCGAACACCGGGGAGCTGTTTTTT
TRBJ2-5 | many | TRBV6-1 | NA | 15 | CASSKGLGPQETQYF | TGTGCCAGCTCGAAAGGGTTGGGACCCCAAGAGACCCAGTACTTC
TRBJ2-5 | NA | TRBV5-8 | TRBD1 | 14 | CASSAATGLETQYF | TGTGCCAGCAGCGCGGCGACAGGGCTCGAGACCCAGTACTTC
TRBJ2-5 | many | TRBV6-1 | TRBD2 | 15 | CASSSLAGGGETQYF | TGTGCCAGCAGTTCTCTAGCGGGGGGGGGGGAGACCCAGTACTTC
TRBJ1-1 | many | TRBV5-1 | NA | 16 | CASSANPPGRTTEAFF | TGCGCCAGCAGCGCGAACCCTCCGGGCAGGACCACTGAAGCTTTCTTT
TRBJ1-2 | many | TRBV28 | NA | 14 | CASSLYLGKVGYTF | TGTGCCAGCAGTTTATACCTGGGCAAGGTGGGCTACACCTTC
TRBJ1-5 | many | TRBV2 | TRBD1 | 14 | CASSYRGHNQPQHF | TGTGCCAGCAGCTACAGGGGGCACAATCAGCCCCAGCATTTT
TRBJ2-1 | many | TRBV14 | TRBD1 | 13 | CASSQESGGEQFF | TGTGCCAGCAGCCAAGAATCAGGGGGTGAGCAGTTCTTC
TRBJ1-5 | many | TRBV15 | NA | 16 | CATSVGSGGGGQPQHF | TGTGCCACCAGCGTCGGGTCCGGGGGAGGCGGTCAGCCCCAGCATTTT
TRBJ1-1 | many | TRBV7-9 | NA | 15 | CASSPSSAVNTEAFF | TGTGCCAGCAGCCCCTCGTCCGCAGTGAACACTGAAGCTTTCTTT
TRBJ2-7 | many | TRBV25-1 | NA | 13 | CASSLIGSYEQYF | TGTGCCAGCAGTTTGATTGGGTCCTACGAGCAGTACTTC
TRBJ2-7 | NA | TRBV6-5 | NA | 16 | CASSYSEGVYGGEQYF | TGTGCCAGCAGTTACTCGGAGGGGGTTTATGGGGGCGAGCAGTACTTC
TRBJ2-3 | many | TRBV12-3/TRBV12-4 | NA | 14 | CASSLAASTDTQYF | TGTGCCAGCAGTTTAGCCGCCAGCACAGATACGCAGTATTTT
TRBJ2-1 | many | TRBV29-1 | TRBD2 | 13 | CSVEFSGTNEQFF | TGCAGCGTTGAGTTTAGCGGGACCAATGAGCAGTTCTTC
TRBJ2-7 | NA | TRBV12-3/TRBV12-4 | TRBD2 | 12 | CASRRTSGEQYF | TGTGCCAGCAGACGGACTAGCGGCGAGCAGTACTTC
TRBJ2-1 | many | TRBV28 | TRBD2 | 14 | CASSLWRGNNEQFF | TGTGCCAGCAGTTTATGGCGGGGGAACAATGAGCAGTTCTTC
TRBJ2-1 | many | TRBV6-1 | TRBD2 | 18 | CASSESRLAGATYNEQFF | TGTGCCAGCAGTGAAAGTCGACTAGCGGGGGCCACATACAATGAGCAGTTCTTC
TRBJ2-7 | NA | TRBV4-2 | TRBD2 | 16 | CASSQDRGGSSYEQYF | TGTGCCAGCAGCCAAGACCGGGGGGGGAGCTCCTACGAGCAGTACTTC
TRBJ1-1 | many | TRBV5-1 | NA | 14 | CASSPAGDAPEAFF | TGCGCCAGCAGTCCGGCGGGCGACGCACCTGAAGCTTTCTTT
TRBJ2-7 | few | TRBV6-6 | TRBD2 | 17 | CASSYSGLAGGDHEQYF | TGTGCCAGCAGTTACTCGGGACTAGCGGGGGGGGATCATGAGCAGTACTTC
TRBJ2-1 | NA | TRBV29-1 | TRBD1 | 13 | CSVQGGQGNEQFF | TGCAGCGTCCAAGGGGGACAGGGGAATGAGCAGTTCTTC
TRBJ2-5 | NA | TRBV5-8 | NA | 15 | CASSPDGQKTKTQYF | TGTGCCAGCAGCCCGGACGGACAGAAGACGAAGACCCAGTACTTC
TRBJ2-2 | many | TRBV12-3/TRBV12-4 | TRBD1 | 15 | CASSTPDRVSGELFF | TGTGCCAGCAGTACCCCGGACAGGGTCTCCGGGGAGCTGTTTTTT
TRBJ2-1 | NA | TRBV2 | TRBD1 | 14 | CASIRQGPYNEQFF | TGTGCCAGCATCCGACAGGGCCCCTACAATGAGCAGTTCTTC
TRBJ2-5 | many | TRBV6-1 | NA | 14 | CASSPGHTQETQYF | TGTGCCAGCAGCCCCGGACATACCCAAGAGACCCAGTACTTC
TRBJ2-4 | few | TRBV27 | NA | 12 | CASGLAKNIQYF | TGTGCCAGTGGACTAGCCAAAAACATTCAGTACTTC
TRBJ1-2 | many | TRBV30 | NA | 13 | CAWSPGTRYGYTF | TGTGCCTGGAGTCCCGGGACACGCTATGGCTACACCTTC
TRBJ1-4 | few | TRBV28 | TRBD1 | 15 | CASTGDRITNEKLFF | TGTGCCAGCACTGGGGACAGGATTACTAATGAAAAACTGTTTTTT
TRBJ2-7 | many | TRBV3-1 | TRBD2 | 13 | CASRTSGSYEQYF | TGTGCCAGCAGGACTAGCGGGAGTTACGAGCAGTACTTC
TRBJ2-1 | few | TRBV29-1 | NA | 15 | CSVEGGRDGRSEQFF | TGCAGCGTTGAAGGGGGGCGGGACGGCAGGAGTGAGCAGTTCTTC
TRBJ2-3 | many | TRBV2 | NA | 15 | CASSEGIGTTDTQYF | TGTGCCAGCAGTGAAGGAATAGGGACCACAGATACGCAGTATTTT
TRBJ1-1 | NA | TRBV5-4 | NA | 16 | CASSEGGRGDGTEAFF | TGTGCCAGCAGCGAAGGGGGGAGAGGTGACGGCACTGAAGCTTTCTTT
TRBJ2-1 | many | TRBV29-1 | TRBD2 | 18 | CSVEDVPGGRSSYNEQFF | TGCAGCGTTGAAGATGTGCCGGGCGGGAGGAGCTCCTACAATGAGCAGTTCTTC
TRBJ1-5 | many | TRBV2 | TRBD1 | 15 | CASSSTGVKDQPQHF | TGTGCCAGCTCATCGACAGGGGTTAAGGATCAGCCCCAGCATTTT
TRBJ1-2 | many | TRBV6-1 | TRBD1 | 14 | CASHETGGEEGYTF | TGTGCCAGCCACGAAACAGGGGGGGAGGAGGGCTACACCTTC